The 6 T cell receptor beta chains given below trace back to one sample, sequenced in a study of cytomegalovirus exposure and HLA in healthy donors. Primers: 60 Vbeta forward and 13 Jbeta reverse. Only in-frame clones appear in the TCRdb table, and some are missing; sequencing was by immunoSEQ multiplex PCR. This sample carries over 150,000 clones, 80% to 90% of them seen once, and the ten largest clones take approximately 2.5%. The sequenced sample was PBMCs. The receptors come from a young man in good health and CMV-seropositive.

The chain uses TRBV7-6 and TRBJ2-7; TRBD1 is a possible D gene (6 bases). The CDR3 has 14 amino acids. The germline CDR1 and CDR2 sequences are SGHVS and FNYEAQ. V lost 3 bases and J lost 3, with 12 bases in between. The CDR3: CASSFAQGDYEQYF. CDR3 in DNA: TGTGCCAGCAGCTTTGCACAGGGCGACTACGAGCAGTACTTC.

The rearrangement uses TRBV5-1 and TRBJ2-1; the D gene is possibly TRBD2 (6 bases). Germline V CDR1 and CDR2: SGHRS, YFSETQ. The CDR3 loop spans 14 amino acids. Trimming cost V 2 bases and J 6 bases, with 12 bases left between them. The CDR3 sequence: CASSLAGGPNEQFF. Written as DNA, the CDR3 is TGCGCCAGCAGCTTAGCCGGGGGTCCCAATGAGCAGTTCTTC.

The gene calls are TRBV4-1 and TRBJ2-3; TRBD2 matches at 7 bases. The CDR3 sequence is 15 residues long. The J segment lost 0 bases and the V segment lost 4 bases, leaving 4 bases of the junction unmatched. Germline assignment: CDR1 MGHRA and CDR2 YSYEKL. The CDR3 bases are TGCGCCAGCAGCCGCGGGAGCGTTAGCACAGATACGCAGTATTTT. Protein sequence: CASSRGSVSTDTQYF.

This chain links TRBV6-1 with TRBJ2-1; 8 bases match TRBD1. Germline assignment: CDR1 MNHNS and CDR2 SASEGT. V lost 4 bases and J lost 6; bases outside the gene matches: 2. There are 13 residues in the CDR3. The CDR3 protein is CASSAGQVNEQFF. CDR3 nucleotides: TGTGCCAGCAGTGCGGGACAGGTCAATGAGCAGTTCTTC.

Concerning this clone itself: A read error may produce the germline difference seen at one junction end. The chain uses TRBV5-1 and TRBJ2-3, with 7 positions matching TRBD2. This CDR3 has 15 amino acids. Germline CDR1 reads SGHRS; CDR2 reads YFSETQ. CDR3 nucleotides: TGCGCCAACAGCTCCCGCGGGGGTGGCACAGATACGCAGTATTTT. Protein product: CANSSRGGGTDTQYF.

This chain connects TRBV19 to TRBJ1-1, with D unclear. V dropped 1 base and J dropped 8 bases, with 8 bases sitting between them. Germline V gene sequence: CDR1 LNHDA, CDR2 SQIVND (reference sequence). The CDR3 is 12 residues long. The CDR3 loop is CASSIAGREAFF. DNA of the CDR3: TGTGCCAGTAGTATAGCGGGGAGGGAAGCTTTCTTT.